This T cell receptor beta chain derives from a study of T cell responses to AZD1222 COVID-19 vaccine. Study-level findings and limits: Baseline antibody screening turned up just six seropositive AZD1222 recipients. As reported, nearly half of all spike-specific TCRs target variant regions that are unmutated.

Profiled with immunoSEQ multiplex PCR; TCRdb holds only in-frame clones, not every one. The table records about 180,000 clones, just under 95% of them present only once. The CDR3 contains 15 residues. V lost 3 bases and J lost 8; bases outside the gene matches: 8. The germline gives CDR1 SGHVS, CDR2 FQNEAQ. For this clone: Its target is not known.

Sequencing used peripheral blood, obtained 28 days after the second dose of the MenACWY control vaccine. The chain carries TRBV7-8 and TRBJ1-4; 8 bases fit TRBD1. This TCR derives from an adult who received the MenACWY meningococcal vaccine as a control. CDR3 sequence (DNA): TGTGCCAGCAGCTTTCCCGGACAGGGAGGAGAAAAACTGTTTTTT. Its translation is CASSFPGQGGEKLFF.